This is a list of T cell receptor beta chains from one sample in a study of CD8 T cells in Susac syndrome. TCRdb itself ran the immunoSEQ multiplex PCR reads through MiXCR, one entry per CDR3 protein. The data show some 190,000 distinct CDR3 sequences, approximately 93% seen once. Input material: CD4+ T cells from PBMCs. The source of these receptors is a human donor in good health. Each CDR3 is given without its conserved first and last residue. Fields, in order: V gene, CDR3 protein.

TRBV10-3	AISRGEAGNTIY
TRBV27	ASILGAGRGEQY
TRBV28	ASSPRGLEQY
TRBV3-1	ASSLVDNEQF
TRBV9	ASSTDPQWGTGELF
TRBV5-1	ASSLGDRGPLGYDEQY
TRBV5-1	ASGTVLADTQY
TRBV3-1	ASSQPATIPSTQY
TRBV25-1	ASSGPQSGNYNEQF
TRBV23-1	ASSHSDLNTEAF
TRBV20-1	SAPVENGYT
TRBV5-1	ASSYPGTEEQY
TRBV24-1	ATSEGGRDTQY
TRBV7-6	ASSLLALGEAF
TRBV9	ASSVDGTGLVEQY
TRBV19	ASTSTGSHTEAF
TRBV23-1	ASSPQLAGGTGNQPQH
TRBV5-4	ASRPGQGYTEAF
TRBV7-8	ASSTPGATYNEQF
TRBV27	ASSTLGAGANVLT
TRBV29-1	SVEGQGNSYEQY
TRBV6-5	ASRLAGENIQY
TRBV5-1	ASSLDGMDQPQH
TRBV29-1	STPAGAYTDTQY
TRBV7-9	ASSSSGLNTEAF
TRBV11-1	ASSEGQGTPNTEAF
TRBV30	AWSPRAGREQY
TRBV5-8	ASSIQGASRGDTQY
TRBV18	ASSLGRQSAAQY
TRBV4-1	ASSQEGGTYEQY
TRBV3-1	ASSPARDISPLH
TRBV7-2	ASRGDQETQY
TRBV6-6	ASSSWTGGYTEAF
TRBV7-8	ASSHRGSLNTEAF
TRBV5-1	ASSQETGGLETQY
TRBV20-1	SARSGEPRETQY
TRBV7-2	ASSPRGRGRIEQF
TRBV24-1	ATQGAGGVYNEQF
TRBV4-1	ASSQVDTGRPAF
TRBV7-9	ASSRIQGARNEQF
TRBV28	ASITGTSNNSPLH
TRBV24-1	ATSDFGLTYNEQF
TRBV28	ASSMDNSNQPQH
TRBV3-1	ASRLRGDGELF
TRBV20-1	SATRLGDTIY
TRBV6-6	ASSYGRTDTQY
TRBV6-1	ASRPGHGEKLF
TRBV3-1	ASSQLNLRDRGYEQY
TRBV6-6	ASSYGKATNEKLF